A single sample gave rise to the 5 T cell receptor beta chains below, sequenced in a study of cytomegalovirus exposure and HLA in healthy donors. This table comes from immunoSEQ multiplex PCR, and its TCRdb copy is limited to in-frame clones, with some not included. The sample contains tens of thousands of clones, around 90% of which appear only once. Input material: PBMCs. The receptors shown here come from a woman under 30 in good health and CMV-seronegative.

The genes are TRBV2 and TRBJ1-6; 10 bases align to TRBD1. CDR3 length: 13 residues. J was trimmed by 8 bases and V by 10 bases; bases with no gene match: 5. Per germline, CDR1 SNHLY and CDR2 FYNNEI. CDR3 region: CATKGTGDSPLHF. DNA of the CDR3: TGTGCCACCAAAGGGACAGGGGATTCACCCCTCCACTTT.

The chain combines TRBV28 with TRBJ2-1; maybe TRBD1 (6 bases). The CDR3 has 14 amino acids. CDR1 and CDR2 (germline): MDHEN, SYDVKM. Trimming left V 9 bases short and J 6 bases short, with 18 bases between. The CDR3 DNA is TGTGCCAGTACCGAACGGCGAGGGGGCAATGAGCAGTTCTTC. It translates to CASTERRGGNEQFF.

This clone was detected only once. Here the CDR3 DNA reads TGTGCCAGCAGCTTTCTCGGGAACCAAGAGACCCAGTACTTC. Its translation: CASSFLGNQETQYF. This chain joins TRBV5-6 and TRBJ2-5; weak D call: TRBD2 (5 bases). CDR1 is SGHDT, CDR2 YYEEEE, per germline. V gave up 2 bases and J gave up 0 bases, with 8 bases separating them. The CDR3 extends over 14 amino acids.

This sequence joins TRBV19 and TRBJ2-6, with D perhaps matching TRBD1 (6 bases). This CDR3 has 16 amino acids. Germline V CDR1 and CDR2: LNHDA, SQIVND (reference sequence). The germline V and J ends were trimmed by 5 bases and 4 bases, with 15 bases remaining between them. The CDR3 is CASSPPQGTGANVLTF. The CDR3 DNA reads as TGTGCCAGTAGTCCCCCACAGGGAACCGGGGCCAACGTCCTGACTTTC.

The chain links TRBV5-5 to TRBJ2-7; D call uncertain. The CDR3 is 17 amino acids. Germline CDR1 SGHKS, CDR2 YYEKEE (reference sequence). V was pared by 3 bases and J by 3 bases, with 22 bases between. The chain's CDR3 is CASSYQSSGAPFYEQYF. For the CDR3, the DNA is TGTGCCAGCAGCTACCAATCCTCCGGAGCGCCCTTCTACGAGCAGTACTTC.